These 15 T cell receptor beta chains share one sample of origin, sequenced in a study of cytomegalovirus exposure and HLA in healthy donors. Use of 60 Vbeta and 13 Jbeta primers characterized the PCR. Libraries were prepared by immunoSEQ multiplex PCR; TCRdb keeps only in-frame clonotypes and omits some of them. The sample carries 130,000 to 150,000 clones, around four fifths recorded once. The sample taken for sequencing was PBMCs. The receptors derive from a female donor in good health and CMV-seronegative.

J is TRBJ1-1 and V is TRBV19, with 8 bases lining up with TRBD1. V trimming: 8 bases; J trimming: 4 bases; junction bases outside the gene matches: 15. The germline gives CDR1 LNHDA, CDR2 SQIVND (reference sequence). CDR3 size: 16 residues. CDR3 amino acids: CASGTGTGIIGTEAFF. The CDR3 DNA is TGTGCCAGTGGAACCGGGACAGGCATAATAGGCACTGAAGCTTTCTTT.

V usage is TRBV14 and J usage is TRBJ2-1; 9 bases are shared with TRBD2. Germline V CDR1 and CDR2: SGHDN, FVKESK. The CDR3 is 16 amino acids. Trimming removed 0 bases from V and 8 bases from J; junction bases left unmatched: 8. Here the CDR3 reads CASSQEGTSIIDEQFF. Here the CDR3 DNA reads TGTGCCAGCAGCCAAGAGGGGACTAGCATAATAGATGAGCAGTTCTTC.

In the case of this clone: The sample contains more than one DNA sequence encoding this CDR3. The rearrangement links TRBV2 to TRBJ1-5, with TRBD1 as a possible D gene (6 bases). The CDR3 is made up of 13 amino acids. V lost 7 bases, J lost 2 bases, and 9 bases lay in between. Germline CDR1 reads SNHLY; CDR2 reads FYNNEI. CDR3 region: CASKGDGNQPQHF. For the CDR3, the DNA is TGTGCCAGCAAGGGGGATGGCAATCAGCCCCAGCATTTT.

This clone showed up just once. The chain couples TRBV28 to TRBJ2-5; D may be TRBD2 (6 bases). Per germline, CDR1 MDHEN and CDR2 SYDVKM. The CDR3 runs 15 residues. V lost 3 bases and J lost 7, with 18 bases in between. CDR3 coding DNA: TGTGCCAGCAGTTTTGGTGGAATGTACGGGGGGACCCAGTACTTC. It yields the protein CASSFGGMYGGTQYF.

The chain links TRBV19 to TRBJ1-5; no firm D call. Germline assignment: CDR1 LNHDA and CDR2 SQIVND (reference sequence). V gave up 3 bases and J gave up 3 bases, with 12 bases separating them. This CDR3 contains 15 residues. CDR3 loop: CASSMRDGHNQPQHF. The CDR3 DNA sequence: TGTGCCAGTAGTATGCGGGATGGCCACAATCAGCCCCAGCATTTT.

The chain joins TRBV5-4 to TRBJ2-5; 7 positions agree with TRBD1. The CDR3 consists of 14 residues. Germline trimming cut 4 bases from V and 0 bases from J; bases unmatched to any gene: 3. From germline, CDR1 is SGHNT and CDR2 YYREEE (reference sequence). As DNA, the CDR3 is TGTGCCAGCAGCCGAGACAGGGACCAAGAGACCCAGTACTTC. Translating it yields CASSRDRDQETQYF.

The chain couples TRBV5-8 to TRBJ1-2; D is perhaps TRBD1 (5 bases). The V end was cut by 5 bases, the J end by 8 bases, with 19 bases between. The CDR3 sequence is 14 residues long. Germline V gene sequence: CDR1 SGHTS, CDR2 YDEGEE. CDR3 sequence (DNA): TGTGCCAGCAGTTCTTCCCGGGTTTGGACAGGCTACACCTTC. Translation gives CASSSSRVWTGYTF.

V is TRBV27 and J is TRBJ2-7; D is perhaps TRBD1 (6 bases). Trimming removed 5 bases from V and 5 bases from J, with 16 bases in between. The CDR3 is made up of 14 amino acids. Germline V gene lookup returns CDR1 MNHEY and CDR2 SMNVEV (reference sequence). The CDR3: CASSPQGTMNEQYF. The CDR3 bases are TGTGCCAGCAGTCCCCAAGGGACAATGAACGAGCAGTACTTC.

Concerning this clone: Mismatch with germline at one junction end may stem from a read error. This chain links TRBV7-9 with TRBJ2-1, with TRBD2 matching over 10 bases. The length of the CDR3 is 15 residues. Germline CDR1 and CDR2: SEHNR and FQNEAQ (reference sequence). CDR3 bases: TGTTCCAGCAGCTTATTGGCTAGCGGGAGTGGTGAGCAGTTCTTC. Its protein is CSSSLLASGSGEQFF.

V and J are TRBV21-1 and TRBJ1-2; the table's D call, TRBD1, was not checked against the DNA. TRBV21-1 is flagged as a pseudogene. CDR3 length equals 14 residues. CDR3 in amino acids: CASSRTYLNYGYTF. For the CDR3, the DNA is TGTGCCAGCAGCCGGACATACCTTAACTATGGCTACACCTTC.

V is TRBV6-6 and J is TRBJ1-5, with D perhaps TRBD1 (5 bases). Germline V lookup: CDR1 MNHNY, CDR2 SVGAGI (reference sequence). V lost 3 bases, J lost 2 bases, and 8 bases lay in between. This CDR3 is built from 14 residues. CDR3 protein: CASSYAGGNQPQHF. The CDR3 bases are TGTGCCAGCAGTTATGCGGGGGGCAATCAGCCCCAGCATTTT.

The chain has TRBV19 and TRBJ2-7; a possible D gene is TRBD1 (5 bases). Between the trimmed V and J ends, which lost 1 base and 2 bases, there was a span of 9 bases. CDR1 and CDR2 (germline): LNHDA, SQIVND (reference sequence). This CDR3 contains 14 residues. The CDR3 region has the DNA TGTGCCAGTAGTATAGGGCAGGGAACCTACGAGCAGTACTTC. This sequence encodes CASSIGQGTYEQYF.

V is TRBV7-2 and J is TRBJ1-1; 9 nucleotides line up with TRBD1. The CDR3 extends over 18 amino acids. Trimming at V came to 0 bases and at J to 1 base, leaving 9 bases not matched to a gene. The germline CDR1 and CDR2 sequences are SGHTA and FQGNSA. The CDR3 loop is CASSLAPWDRAQNTEAFF. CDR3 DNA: TGTGCCAGCAGCTTAGCGCCTTGGGACAGGGCCCAGAACACTGAAGCTTTCTTT.

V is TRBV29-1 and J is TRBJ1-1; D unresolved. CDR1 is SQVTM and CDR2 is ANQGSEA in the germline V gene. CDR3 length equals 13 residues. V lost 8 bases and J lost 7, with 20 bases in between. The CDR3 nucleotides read TGCAGCCCCAATAAAAGAGAATTCGGTGAAGCTTTCTTT. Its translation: CSPNKREFGEAFF.

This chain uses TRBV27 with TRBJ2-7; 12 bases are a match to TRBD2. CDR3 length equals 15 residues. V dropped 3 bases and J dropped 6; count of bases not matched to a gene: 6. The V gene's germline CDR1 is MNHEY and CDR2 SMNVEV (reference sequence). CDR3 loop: CASSLTSGSLGEQYF. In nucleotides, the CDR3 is TGTGCCAGCAGTTTGACTAGCGGGAGCCTCGGCGAGCAGTACTTC.